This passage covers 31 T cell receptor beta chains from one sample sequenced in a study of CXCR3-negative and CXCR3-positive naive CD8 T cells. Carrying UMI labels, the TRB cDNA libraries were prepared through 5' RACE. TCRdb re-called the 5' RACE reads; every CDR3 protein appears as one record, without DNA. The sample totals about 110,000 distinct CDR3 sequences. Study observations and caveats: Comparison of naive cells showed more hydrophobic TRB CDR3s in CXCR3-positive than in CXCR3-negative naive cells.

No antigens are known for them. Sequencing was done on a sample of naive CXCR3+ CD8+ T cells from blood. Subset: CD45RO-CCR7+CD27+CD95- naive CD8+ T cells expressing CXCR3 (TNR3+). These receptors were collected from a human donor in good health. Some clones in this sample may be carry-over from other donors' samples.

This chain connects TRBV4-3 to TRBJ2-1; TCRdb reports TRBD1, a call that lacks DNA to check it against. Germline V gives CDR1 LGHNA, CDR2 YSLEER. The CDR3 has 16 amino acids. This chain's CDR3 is CASSQADRALRYEQFF.

The chain's CDR3 is CSVCPRDYNEQFF. This chain connects TRBV29-1 to TRBJ2-1; TCRdb proposes TRBD1, but this gene call is untestable without DNA. Looked up from germline, CDR1 is SQVTM and CDR2 is ANQGSEA. The CDR3 has 13 amino acids.

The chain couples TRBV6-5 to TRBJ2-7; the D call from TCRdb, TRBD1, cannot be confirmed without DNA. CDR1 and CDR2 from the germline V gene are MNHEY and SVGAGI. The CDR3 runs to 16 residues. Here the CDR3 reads CASSYTIGGDGHEQYF.

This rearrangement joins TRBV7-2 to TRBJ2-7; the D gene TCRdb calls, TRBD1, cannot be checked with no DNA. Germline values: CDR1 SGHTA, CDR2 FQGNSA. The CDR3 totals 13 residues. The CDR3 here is CASSFRDAYEQYF. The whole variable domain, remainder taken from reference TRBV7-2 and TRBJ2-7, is GAGVSQSPSNKVTEKGKDVELRCDPISGHTALYWYRQSLGQGLEFLIYFQGNSAPDKSGLPSDRFSAERTGGSVSTLTIQRTQQEDSAVYLCASSFRDAYEQYFGPGTRLTVT.

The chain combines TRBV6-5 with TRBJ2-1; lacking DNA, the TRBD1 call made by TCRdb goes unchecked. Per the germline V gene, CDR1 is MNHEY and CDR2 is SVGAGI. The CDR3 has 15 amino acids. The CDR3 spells CASTPRSREDNEQFF.

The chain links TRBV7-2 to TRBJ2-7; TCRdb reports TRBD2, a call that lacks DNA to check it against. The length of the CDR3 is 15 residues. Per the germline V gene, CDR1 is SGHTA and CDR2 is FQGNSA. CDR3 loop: CASSLGLAEGYEQYF. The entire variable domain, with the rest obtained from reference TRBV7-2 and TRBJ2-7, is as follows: GAGVSQSPSNKVTEKGKDVELRCDPISGHTALYWYRQSLGQGLEFLIYFQGNSAPDKSGLPSDRFSAERTGGSVSTLTIQRTQQEDSAVYLCASSLGLAEGYEQYFGPGTRLTVT.

The CDR3 is CASSYGTGTVNTEAFF. The chain has TRBV6-6 and TRBJ1-1; the D gene TCRdb calls, TRBD1, cannot be checked with no DNA. This CDR3 is 16 amino acids long. The germline gives CDR1 MNHNY, CDR2 SVGAGI (reference sequence).

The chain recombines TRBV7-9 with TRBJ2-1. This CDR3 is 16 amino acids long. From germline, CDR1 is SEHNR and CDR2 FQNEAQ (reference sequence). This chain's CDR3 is CASSLGGENYYNEQFF.

CDR3 residues: CASSLEQPRSYEQYF. The V gene is TRBV5-5, the J gene TRBJ2-7. Germline V gives CDR1 SGHKS, CDR2 YYEKEE (reference sequence). The CDR3 runs 15 residues.

CDR3 region: CASSLIGGQGIYNEQFF. The chain employs TRBV7-3 and TRBJ2-1; TCRdb calls TRBD1, which cannot be checked without DNA. Germline CDR1 is SGHTA and CDR2 is FQGTGA. The CDR3 spans 17 residues.

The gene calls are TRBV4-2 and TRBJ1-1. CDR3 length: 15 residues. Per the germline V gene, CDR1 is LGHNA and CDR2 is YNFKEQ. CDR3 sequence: CASSQDPGTNTEAFF.

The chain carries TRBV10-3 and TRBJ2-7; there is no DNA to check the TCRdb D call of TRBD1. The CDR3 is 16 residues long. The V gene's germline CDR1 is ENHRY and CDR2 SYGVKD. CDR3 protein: CAISRTGGPVAVEQYF.

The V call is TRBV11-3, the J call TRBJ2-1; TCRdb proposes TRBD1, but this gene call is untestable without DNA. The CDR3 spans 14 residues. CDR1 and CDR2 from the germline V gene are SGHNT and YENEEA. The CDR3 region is CASTGRGSYNEQFF.

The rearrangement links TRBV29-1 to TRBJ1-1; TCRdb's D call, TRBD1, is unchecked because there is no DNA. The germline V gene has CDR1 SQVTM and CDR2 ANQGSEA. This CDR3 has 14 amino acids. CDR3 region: CSVLWVGVNTEAFF.

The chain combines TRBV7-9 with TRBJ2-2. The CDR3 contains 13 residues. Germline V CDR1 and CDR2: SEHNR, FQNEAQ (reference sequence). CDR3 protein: CASSYLVTGELFF.

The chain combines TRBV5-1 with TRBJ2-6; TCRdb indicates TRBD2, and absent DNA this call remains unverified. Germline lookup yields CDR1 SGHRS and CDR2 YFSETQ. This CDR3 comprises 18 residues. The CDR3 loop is CASSLVGLAASGANVLTF.

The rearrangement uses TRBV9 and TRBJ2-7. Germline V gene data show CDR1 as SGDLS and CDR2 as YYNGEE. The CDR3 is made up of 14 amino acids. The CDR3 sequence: CASSVAGSGYEQYF.

The CDR3 sequence: CASSPKGDRAFYEKYF. The chain joins TRBV7-9 to TRBJ2-7; with no DNA, the TCRdb D assignment of TRBD1 cannot be verified. The CDR3 sequence is 16 residues long. CDR1 SEHNR and CDR2 FQNEAQ come from the germline V gene (reference sequence).

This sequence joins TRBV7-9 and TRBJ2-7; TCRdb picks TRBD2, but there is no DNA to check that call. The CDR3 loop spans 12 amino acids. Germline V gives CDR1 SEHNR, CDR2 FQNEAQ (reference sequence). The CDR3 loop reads CASSLPTAGGRF. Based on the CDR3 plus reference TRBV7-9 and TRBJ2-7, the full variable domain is DTGVSQNPRHKITKRGQNVTFRCDPISEHNRLYWYRQTLGQGPEFLTYFQNEAQLEKSRLLSDRFSAERPKGSFSTLEIQRTEQGDSAMYLCASSLPTAGGRFGPGTRLTVT.

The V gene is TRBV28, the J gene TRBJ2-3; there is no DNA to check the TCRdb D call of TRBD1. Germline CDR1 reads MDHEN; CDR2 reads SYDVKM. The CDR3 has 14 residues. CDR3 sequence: CASSFFLSGDTQYF.

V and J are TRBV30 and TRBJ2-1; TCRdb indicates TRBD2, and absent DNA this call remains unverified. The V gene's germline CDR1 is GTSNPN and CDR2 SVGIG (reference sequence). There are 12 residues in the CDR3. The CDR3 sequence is CALSGRANEQFF.

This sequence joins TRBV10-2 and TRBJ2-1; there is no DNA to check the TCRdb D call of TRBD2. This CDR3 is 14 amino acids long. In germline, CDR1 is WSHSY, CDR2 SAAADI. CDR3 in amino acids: CASSASGGYNEQFF.

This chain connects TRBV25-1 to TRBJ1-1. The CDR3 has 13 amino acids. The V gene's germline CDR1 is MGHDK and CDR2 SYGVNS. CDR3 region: CASSTLGNTEAFF.

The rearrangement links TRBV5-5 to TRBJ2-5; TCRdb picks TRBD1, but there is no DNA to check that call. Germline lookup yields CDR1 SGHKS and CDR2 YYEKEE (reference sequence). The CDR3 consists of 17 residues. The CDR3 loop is CASQEEGRGGLGLTQYF.

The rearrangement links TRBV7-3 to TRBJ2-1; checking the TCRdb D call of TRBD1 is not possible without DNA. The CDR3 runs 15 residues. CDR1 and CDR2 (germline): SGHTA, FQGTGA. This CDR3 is CASSFERGPYNEQFF.

The CDR3 spells CASSLSGTAPNTEAFF. J is TRBJ1-1 and V is TRBV28; with no DNA, the TCRdb D assignment of TRBD1 cannot be verified. The CDR3 extends over 16 amino acids. Per germline, CDR1 MDHEN and CDR2 SYDVKM.

The CDR3 here is CASSQVGGDEQYF. The V gene is TRBV4-2, the J gene TRBJ2-7; the D call from TCRdb, TRBD1, cannot be confirmed without DNA. Germline V gene data show CDR1 as LGHNA and CDR2 as YNFKEQ. There are 13 residues in the CDR3.

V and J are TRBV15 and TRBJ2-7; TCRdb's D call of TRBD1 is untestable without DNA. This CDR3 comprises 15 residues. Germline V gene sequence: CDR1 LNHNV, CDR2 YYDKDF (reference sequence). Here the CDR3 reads CATSREIGGAYEQYF.

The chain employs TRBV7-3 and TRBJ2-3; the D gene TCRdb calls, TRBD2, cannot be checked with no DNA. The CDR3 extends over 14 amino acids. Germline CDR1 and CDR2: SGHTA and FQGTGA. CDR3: CASSLLAGADTQYF.

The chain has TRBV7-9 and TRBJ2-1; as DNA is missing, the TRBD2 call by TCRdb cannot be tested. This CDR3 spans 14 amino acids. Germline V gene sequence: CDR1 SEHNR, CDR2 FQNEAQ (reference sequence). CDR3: CASSLLATYNEQFF.

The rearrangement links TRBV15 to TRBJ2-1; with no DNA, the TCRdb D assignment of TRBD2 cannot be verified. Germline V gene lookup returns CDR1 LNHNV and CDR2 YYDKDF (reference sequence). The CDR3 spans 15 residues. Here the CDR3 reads CATSSLAGDRNEQFF. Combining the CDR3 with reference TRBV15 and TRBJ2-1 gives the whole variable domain DAMVIQNPRYQVTQFGKPVTLSCSQTLNHNVMYWYQQKSSQAPKLLFHYYDKDFNNEADTPDNFQSRRPNTSFCFLDIRSPGLGDTAMYLCATSSLAGDRNEQFFGPGTRLTVL.